This paragraph reports one T cell receptor (beta chain). Its antigen is not known. TCR beta libraries were built from RNA through three nested multiplex PCR rounds using modified ARM-PCR. Input was around 0.5 ug total RNA, reverse-transcribed with a C-beta primer. TCRdb analysed the multiplex PCR reads with MiXCR anew, one entry per CDR3 protein. The table records approximately 20,000 distinct CDR3 sequences, roughly 68% of them present only once. The germline V and J ends were trimmed by 6 bases and 8 bases, with 16 bases remaining between them. The germline gives CDR1 DFQATT, CDR2 SNEGSKA (reference sequence). CDR3 length: 13 amino acids. This sample stems from a study of tumor-infiltrating lymphocytes in glioblastoma multiforme. General study results and limits: T cells were not sorted into functional subsets.

This chain connects TRBV20-1 to TRBJ1-4; tentatively, D is TRBD1 (5 bases). The receptor was derived from a male donor with glioblastoma. The sample comprised peripheral blood. The chain's CDR3 is CSASSQGREKLFF. The DNA for the CDR3 is TGCAGTGCCAGCTCCCAGGGCCGGGAAAAACTGTTTTTT.